This TCR beta chain was documented in a study of blood T cell repertoires in COVID-19. Profiled with immunoSEQ multiplex PCR; TCRdb holds only in-frame clones, not every one. The table has under 300,000 clones, about 90% seen once. V gave up 4 bases and J gave up 4 bases; unmatched junction bases: 5. CDR3 length: 13 amino acids. CDR1 and CDR2 from the germline V gene are SGHRS and YFSETQ. This sequence originates from a human donor in a cohort exposed to, infected with or recovered from COVID-19 (not recorded which). The donor label of this sample is uncertain. The chain employs TRBV5-1 and TRBJ2-7, with 7 positions matching TRBD1. The sequenced sample consisted of PBMCs or T cells enriched from blood (not recorded which). CDR3 in amino acids: CASSAKTGYEQYF. The CDR3 DNA follows: TGCGCCAGCAGCGCCAAGACAGGGTACGAGCAGTACTTC.